The 10 T cell receptor beta chains in this list originate from one sample, sequenced in a study of T cell responses to AZD1222 COVID-19 vaccine. The assay was immunoSEQ multiplex PCR, and TCRdb's table has in-frame clones only and misses some. The sample has about 120,000 clones, 70% to 90% seen once. The sample here was peripheral blood, taken on day 0 of AZD1222 vaccination. The receptors derive from an adult in good health.

The chain combines TRBV30 with TRBJ2-7; D not resolved. Trimming removed 2 bases from V and 3 bases from J, with 11 bases in between. CDR1 and CDR2 (germline): GTSNPN, SVGIG (reference sequence). The CDR3 has 13 amino acids. The CDR3 protein is CAWSIGLYYEQYF. The CDR3 coding sequence is TGTGCCTGGAGTATCGGCTTATACTACGAGCAGTACTTC.

This chain links TRBV2 with TRBJ1-5; D not resolved. Between the trimmed V and J ends, which lost 0 bases and 4 bases, there was a span of 7 bases. The CDR3 loop spans 14 amino acids. Germline V gene lookup returns CDR1 SNHLY and CDR2 FYNNEI. For the CDR3, the DNA is TGTGCCAGCAGTGAAGCGCTTCGGAATCAGCCCCAGCATTTT. Translating it yields CASSEALRNQPQHF.

This clone was seen just once. This chain joins TRBV27 and TRBJ2-3; 11 bases map to TRBD2. J gave up 3 bases and V 8 bases, and 19 bases lay outside the gene matches. Germline V gives CDR1 MNHEY, CDR2 SMNVEV (reference sequence). The CDR3 has 19 amino acids. The CDR3 loop is CASVPLAGGPRRGTDTQYF. The CDR3 DNA is TGTGCCAGCGTGCCTCTAGCGGGAGGCCCCAGGAGGGGGACAGATACGCAGTATTTT.

CDR3 nucleotide sequence: TGTGCCAGCAGCTTAGATCGCTACGAGCAGTACTTC. This codes for CASSLDRYEQYF. The genes are TRBV11-2 and TRBJ2-7; the D is unclear. The CDR3 covers 12 residues. V was shortened by 0 bases and J by 3 bases, with 3 bases between the two germline ends. Germline CDR1 SGHAT, CDR2 FQNNGV. Filled out from reference TRBV11-2 and TRBJ2-7, the complete variable domain reads EAGVAQSPRYKIIEKRQSVAFWCNPISGHATLYWYQQILGQGPKLLIQFQNNGVVDDSQLPKDRFSAERLKGVDSTLKIQPAKLEDSAVYLCASSLDRYEQYFGPGTRLTVT.

V is TRBV19 and J is TRBJ1-6; the D gene is possibly TRBD1 (6 bases). Germline assignment: CDR1 LNHDA and CDR2 SQIVND (reference sequence). The CDR3 has 15 amino acids. V lost 3 bases and J lost 7, with 13 bases in between. For the CDR3, the DNA is TGTGCCAGTAGTATCTTCCAGGGGCGGAATTCACCCCTCCACTTT. Protein sequence: CASSIFQGRNSPLHF.

The J gene is TRBJ2-3, the V gene TRBV2; 9 bases fit TRBD2. This CDR3 has 15 amino acids. V lost 6 bases to trimming and J lost 3 bases; unmatched junction nucleotides: 7. Looked up from germline, CDR1 is SNHLY and CDR2 is FYNNEI. CDR3 protein: CASRALAGRTDTQYF. CDR3 sequence (DNA): TGTGCCAGCAGGGCTCTAGCGGGACGTACAGATACGCAGTATTTT.

The rearrangement links TRBV2 to TRBJ1-2, with D perhaps TRBD1 (5 bases). The V end lost 3 bases, the J end lost 8 bases, and 16 bases lay between the germline ends. The CDR3 length is 14 residues. Germline V gives CDR1 SNHLY, CDR2 FYNNEI. The CDR3 DNA is TGTGCCAGCAGTGACTCCGGGACTCTTCGCGGCTACACCTTC. It translates to CASSDSGTLRGYTF.

The CDR3 spells CASSPKPMVQENEQFF. CDR3 nucleotide sequence: TGTGCCAGTAGTCCAAAGCCCATGGTCCAGGAAAATGAGCAGTTCTTC. The chain joins TRBV19 to TRBJ2-1; D is undetermined. Trimming cost V 5 bases and J 7 bases, with 21 bases left between them. The CDR3 is 16 amino acids. The germline CDR1 and CDR2 sequences are LNHDA and SQIVND (reference sequence).

The chain carries TRBV12-5 and TRBJ1-1; 7 bases map to TRBD1. J lost 12 bases, V lost 4 bases, and 11 bases had no gene match. Germline loops: CDR1 LGHNT, CDR2 FRNRAP. The CDR3 is 13 residues long. The CDR3 DNA sequence: TGTGCTAGTGGTTCTCAGACAGGGTCCGAGACTTTCTTT. Its translation is CASGSQTGSETFF.

The chain joins TRBV7-6 to TRBJ1-1, with no clear D. Trimming pared 5 bases from V and 1 base from J, leaving 11 bases between. CDR1 and CDR2 from the germline V gene are SGHVS and FNYEAQ. This CDR3 region has 14 residues. The chain's CDR3 is CASSPQSTNTEAFF. The CDR3 DNA is TGTGCCAGCAGCCCGCAATCGACGAACACTGAAGCTTTCTTT.